Below are 23 T cell receptor beta chains sequenced from a single sample in a study of cytotoxic CD8 clonotypes in ibrutinib-treated CLL. Assay: immunoSEQ multiplex PCR; the TCRdb copy retains only in-frame clones and omits some. Of under 150,000 clones in the sample, around 93% were seen once. Source: PBMCs, taken after 12 months of ibrutinib treatment. The receptors were sampled from a human donor with chronic lymphocytic leukemia.

This chain uses TRBV7-9 with TRBJ1-5, with a tentative D call TRBD1 (6 bases). The V end was cut by 5 bases, the J end by 5 bases, with 10 bases between. There are 13 residues in the CDR3. CDR1 and CDR2 (germline): SEHNR, FQNEAQ (reference sequence). In nucleotides, the CDR3 is TGTGCCAGCAGCATGGACAGTCATCAGCCCCAGCATTTT. This gives the protein CASSMDSHQPQHF. The variable domain in full, completed from reference TRBV7-9 and TRBJ1-5, reads DTGVSQNPRHKITKRGQNVTFRCDPISEHNRLYWYRQTLGQGPEFLTYFQNEAQLEKSRLLSDRFSAERPKGSFSTLEIQRTEQGDSAMYLCASSMDSHQPQHFGDGTRLSIL.

The CDR3 bases are TGTGCCAGCAGTGACATCCTGGCCCAGGGAAGCTCCTACGAGCAGTACTTC. Amino acids: CASSDILAQGSSYEQYF. V is TRBV2 and J is TRBJ2-7; tentative D call: TRBD1 (5 bases). This CDR3 has 17 amino acids. The V gene lost 3 bases and the J gene lost 0 bases, with 18 bases spanning the gap. Germline CDR1 and CDR2: SNHLY and FYNNEI.

The rearrangement joins TRBV9 to TRBJ1-3; D not certain. The V and J ends lost 0 bases and 0 bases respectively, with 22 bases between them. The CDR3 sequence is 20 residues long. Germline values: CDR1 SGDLS, CDR2 YYNGEE. CDR3 loop: CASSVAGIGVGRDSGNTIYF. DNA of the CDR3: TGTGCCAGCAGCGTAGCTGGGATCGGGGTAGGAAGGGACTCTGGAAACACCATATATTTT.

The gene calls are TRBV5-8 and TRBJ1-5; 9 bases line up with TRBD1. The CDR3 extends over 13 amino acids. CDR1 is SGHTS, CDR2 YDEGEE, per germline. The J segment lost 7 bases and the V segment lost 4 bases, leaving 3 bases of the junction unmatched. For the CDR3, the DNA is TGTGCCAGCAGCCGGGACAGGGACCAGCCCCAGCATTTT. Amino acid sequence: CASSRDRDQPQHF.

This clone has a handful of counts. The CDR3: CASSVSSISNQPQHF. DNA of the CDR3: TGTGCCAGCAGCGTAAGCAGTATTAGCAATCAGCCCCAGCATTTT. The chain uses TRBV9 and TRBJ1-5, with D uncertain. V was pared by 1 base and J by 0 bases, with 8 bases between. The CDR3 is 15 amino acids. Germline CDR1 SGDLS, CDR2 YYNGEE.

This clone came up once. V and J are TRBV5-6 and TRBJ2-2; the D gene is possibly TRBD2 (6 bases). Trimming took off 2 bases at V and 5 bases at J, with 7 bases between the two ends. Germline-derived CDR1 and CDR2 are SGHDT and YYEEEE. The CDR3 is 13 amino acids. In nucleotides, the CDR3 is TGTGCCAGCAGCTTCGGGGGTACCGGGGAGCTGTTTTTT. Its protein is CASSFGGTGELFF.

V and J are TRBV4-1 and TRBJ1-1; D remains unclear. CDR3 length equals 14 residues. Looked up from germline, CDR1 is MGHRA and CDR2 is YSYEKL. The germline V and J ends were trimmed by 1 base and 0 bases, with 6 bases remaining between them. CDR3 coding DNA: TGCGCCAGCAGCCAAGTAGAAATGAACACTGAAGCTTTCTTT. Translated: CASSQVEMNTEAFF.

The chain combines TRBV7-3 with TRBJ2-1; D may be TRBD1 or TRBD2 (5 bases each). Germline CDR1 SGHTA, CDR2 FQGTGA. This CDR3 is 13 amino acids long. V was pared by 2 bases and J by 6 bases, with 8 bases between. The DNA of the CDR3 is TGTGCCAGCAGCTTAGCAGGGAGCAATGAGCAGTTCTTC. Its protein is CASSLAGSNEQFF. The complete variable domain, with remaining parts taken from reference TRBV7-3 and TRBJ2-1, reads GAGVSQTPSNKVTEKGKYVELRCDPISGHTALYWYRQSLGQGPEFLIYFQGTGAADDSGLPNDRFFAVRPEGSVSTLKIQRTERGDSAVYLCASSLAGSNEQFFGPGTRLTVL.

This chain uses TRBV4-3 with TRBJ1-2, with D perhaps TRBD1 (6 bases). The V end was cut by 0 bases, the J end by 1 base, with 15 bases between. CDR1 LGHNA and CDR2 YSLEER come from the germline V gene. The CDR3 has 17 residues. The CDR3 DNA is TGCGCCAGCAGCCAAGAGGCTGGGGGCACCCATAACTATGGCTACACCTTC. Protein product: CASSQEAGGTHNYGYTF.

In this sample, this clone turned up a few times. The V gene is TRBV30, the J gene TRBJ1-1; D is unclear. The germline CDR1 and CDR2 sequences are GTSNPN and SVGIG (reference sequence). This CDR3 is 13 amino acids long. Trimming cost V 7 bases and J 2 bases, with 14 bases left between them. The chain's CDR3 is CALDAPINTEAFF. CDR3 bases: TGTGCCTTGGACGCGCCGATAAACACTGAAGCTTTCTTT.

This chain's CDR3 is CASSPRQDSGNTIYF. DNA for the CDR3: TGTGCCAGCAGCCCCAGACAGGATTCTGGAAACACCATATATTTT. The chain links TRBV4-2 to TRBJ1-3; D possibly corresponds to TRBD1 (6 bases). CDR1 is LGHNA, CDR2 YNFKEQ, per germline. V was clipped by 4 bases and J by 1 base, with 11 bases between them. This CDR3 spans 15 amino acids.

The J gene is TRBJ1-4, the V gene TRBV27; no definite D call. Germline assignment: CDR1 MNHEY and CDR2 SMNVEV (reference sequence). V was clipped by 6 bases and J by 8 bases, with 19 bases between them. The CDR3 runs to 15 residues. CDR3 nucleotides: TGTGCCAGCAGCTATCTAGGGTCGGGAAAAGAAAAACTGTTTTTT. Amino acids: CASSYLGSGKEKLFF. The full variable domain, completed using reference TRBV27 and TRBJ1-4, is EAQVTQNPRYLITVTGKKLTVTCSQNMNHEYMSWYRQDPGLGLRQIYYSMNVEVTDKGDVPEGYKVSRKEKRNFPLILESPSPNQTSLYFCASSYLGSGKEKLFFGSGTQLSVL.

The V call is TRBV19, the J call TRBJ2-7; TRBD2 matches 7 bases. The CDR3 consists of 14 residues. CDR1 LNHDA and CDR2 SQIVND come from the germline V gene (reference sequence). J lost 7 bases, V lost 7 bases, and 13 bases had no gene match. The DNA of the CDR3 is TGTGCCAGTAAACCCGGACTAGGGTTGAGGGAGCAGTACTTC. Its translation is CASKPGLGLREQYF.

The chain couples TRBV10-1 to TRBJ2-3, with D possibly being TRBD2 (5 bases). Between the trimmed V and J ends, which lost 3 bases and 1 base, there was a span of 5 bases. The CDR3 length is 13 residues. Germline assignment: CDR1 WNHNN and CDR2 SYGVQD (reference sequence). CDR3 nucleotide sequence: TGCGCCAGCAGTGAAGCGGGCACAGATACGCAGTATTTT. Translated, it gives CASSEAGTDTQYF.

V usage is TRBV7-2 and J usage is TRBJ2-1; D is undetermined. Trimming left V 1 base short and J 9 bases short, with 10 bases between. Germline V gives CDR1 SGHTA, CDR2 FQGNSA. The CDR3 is 13 amino acids. CDR3 region: CASSLDVFGEQFF. CDR3 in DNA: TGTGCCAGCAGCTTAGACGTGTTCGGTGAGCAGTTCTTC.

This chain connects TRBV9 to TRBJ1-2; TRBD1 agrees at 7 bases. V lost 2 bases, J lost 2 bases, and 6 bases stayed unmatched. This CDR3 region has 15 residues. CDR1 SGDLS and CDR2 YYNGEE come from the germline V gene. The CDR3 protein is CASSVTTGKNYGYTF. DNA of the CDR3: TGTGCCAGCAGCGTCACGACAGGGAAGAACTATGGCTACACCTTC.

The chain couples TRBV5-1 to TRBJ1-1, with D unresolved. Looked up from germline, CDR1 is SGHRS and CDR2 is YFSETQ. Trimming stripped 4 bases from V and 4 bases from J, with 17 bases between. There are 15 residues in the CDR3. CDR3 DNA: TGCGCCAGCAGCCGCGATTTGGGAGGAAGCACTGAAGCTTTCTTT. Protein product: CASSRDLGGSTEAFF.

The chain is built from TRBV7-7 and TRBJ2-1; TRBD2 is a possible D gene (6 bases). The CDR3 totals 12 residues. Per germline, CDR1 SSHAT and CDR2 FNYEAQ (reference sequence). The CDR3: CVRRERYNEQFF. CDR3 DNA sequence: TGTGTACGACGGGAGCGATACAATGAGCAGTTCTTC.

The J gene is TRBJ2-7, the V gene TRBV27; 10 nucleotides line up with TRBD1. There are 13 residues in the CDR3. The germline CDR1 and CDR2 sequences are MNHEY and SMNVEV (reference sequence). J lost 0 bases, V lost 10 bases, and 3 bases had no gene match. CDR3 amino acids: CATRTGGSYEQYF. The CDR3 DNA sequence: TGTGCCACCCGGACAGGGGGCTCCTACGAGCAGTACTTC.

The V and J genes are TRBV9 and TRBJ2-7; 9 positions agree with TRBD1. The CDR3 extends over 14 amino acids. V lost 3 bases to trimming and J lost 5 bases; unmatched junction nucleotides: 6. CDR1 is SGDLS, CDR2 YYNGEE, per germline. CDR3 sequence (DNA): TGTGCCAGCAGCGCGGGACAGGGAGCGCACGAGCAGTACTTC. Its protein is CASSAGQGAHEQYF.

The chain links TRBV7-3 to TRBJ2-2; TRBD1 matches at 9 bases. With V trimmed by 5 bases and J by 4 bases, 5 bases remained unmatched. There are 15 residues in the CDR3. In germline, CDR1 is SGHTA, CDR2 FQGTGA. The CDR3, as DNA: TGTGCCAGCAGCACACGGGACAGGGTCACCGGGGAGCTGTTTTTT. Protein sequence: CASSTRDRVTGELFF.

The J gene is TRBJ2-5, the V gene TRBV9; TRBD2 matches at 10 bases. The CDR3 loop spans 15 amino acids. The J segment lost 5 bases and the V segment lost 0 bases, leaving 4 bases of the junction unmatched. The germline V gene has CDR1 SGDLS and CDR2 YYNGEE. The CDR3 region is CASSVEREGGETQYF. As DNA, the CDR3 is TGTGCCAGCAGCGTAGAGCGGGAGGGAGGTGAGACCCAGTACTTC.

This sequence joins TRBV7-9 and TRBJ2-7; no definite D call. The CDR3 is 13 amino acids. The V and J ends lost 3 bases and 1 base respectively, with 7 bases between them. From germline, CDR1 is SEHNR and CDR2 FQNEAQ (reference sequence). CDR3 sequence: CASSFWNSYEQYF. CDR3 nucleotide sequence: TGTGCCAGCAGCTTTTGGAATTCCTACGAGCAGTACTTC.